What follows are 18 T cell receptor beta chains derived from one specimen sequenced in a study of blood T cell repertoires in COVID-19. The assay was immunoSEQ multiplex PCR, and TCRdb's table has in-frame clones only and misses some. The table has 100,000 or so clones, around 92% seen once. The material sequenced was peripheral blood. Source of these receptors: a middle-aged man with active COVID-19.

This clone was observed a single time. The CDR3 coding sequence is TGTGCCAGCAGTTTATCGCCTTGGAGGGCTTCCAATCAGCCCCAGCATTTT. This encodes CASSLSPWRASNQPQHF. V gene TRBV28 combines with J gene TRBJ1-5; no clear D. Germline CDR1 MDHEN, CDR2 SYDVKM. This CDR3 has 17 amino acids. Trimming left V 1 base short and J 3 bases short, with 16 bases between.

The genes are TRBV19 and TRBJ2-7; D call uncertain. The length of the CDR3 is 14 residues. V shed 3 bases and J shed 1 base, with 10 bases lying between them. CDR1 and CDR2 (germline): LNHDA, SQIVND (reference sequence). The CDR3 loop is CASSIRGTSYEQYF. The DNA of the CDR3 is TGTGCCAGTAGTATTCGCGGAACATCCTACGAGCAGTACTTC.

The gene calls are TRBV5-4 and TRBJ2-5; 8 bases agree with TRBD1. The CDR3 is 14 amino acids. V shed 2 bases, J shed 5 bases, and the junction held 5 bases outside the gene matches. Germline V gene lookup returns CDR1 SGHNT and CDR2 YYREEE (reference sequence). The CDR3: CASSFQGAGETQYF. For the CDR3, the DNA is TGTGCCAGCAGCTTCCAGGGGGCTGGGGAGACCCAGTACTTC.

V gene TRBV6-1 combines with J gene TRBJ1-5, with D unclear. The CDR3 has 15 residues. Germline V gene sequence: CDR1 MNHNS, CDR2 SASEGT. V was clipped by 1 base and J by 6 bases, with 13 bases between them. CDR3 loop: CASSEGFGEGQPQHF. For the CDR3, the DNA is TGTGCCAGCAGTGAAGGGTTCGGGGAGGGTCAGCCCCAGCATTTT.

V usage is TRBV5-1 and J usage is TRBJ2-7, with TRBD2 matching over 7 bases. The CDR3 is 14 residues long. The V and J ends lost 0 bases and 7 bases, in that order; junction bases with no gene match: 7. Germline loops: CDR1 SGHRS, CDR2 YFSETQ. CDR3 sequence: CASSLEAGSSEQYF. The CDR3 coding sequence is TGCGCCAGCAGCTTGGAAGCGGGATCGTCGGAGCAGTACTTC. Based on the CDR3 plus reference TRBV5-1 and TRBJ2-7, the full variable domain is KAGVTQTPRYLIKTRGQQVTLSCSPISGHRSVSWYQQTPGQGLQFLFEYFSETQRNKGNFPGRFSGRQFSNSRSEMNVSTLELGDSALYLCASSLEAGSSEQYFGPGTRLTVT.

The chain couples TRBV11-2 to TRBJ2-2; 7 nucleotides align to TRBD1. J gave up 1 base and V 5 bases, and 4 bases lay outside the gene matches. In germline, CDR1 is SGHAT, CDR2 FQNNGV. CDR3 length: 15 amino acids. CDR3 in amino acids: CASSTRQGNTGELFF. For the CDR3, the DNA is TGTGCCAGCAGCACTAGACAGGGGAACACCGGGGAGCTGTTTTTT.

The J gene is TRBJ1-6, the V gene TRBV27; weak D call: TRBD1 (5 bases). V lost 5 bases and J lost 10, with 21 bases in between. Germline CDR1 MNHEY, CDR2 SMNVEV (reference sequence). This CDR3 contains 16 residues. The CDR3 DNA is TGTGCCAGCAGTGACCTACCGACAGAAAAGCACTCACCCCTCCACTTT. The encoded protein is CASSDLPTEKHSPLHF.

This clone was observed a single time. The chain has TRBV30 and TRBJ2-7, with a tentative D call TRBD2 (6 bases). The V gene's germline CDR1 is GTSNPN and CDR2 SVGIG (reference sequence). The CDR3 consists of 12 residues. The V end lost 6 bases, the J end lost 6 bases, and 15 bases lay between the germline ends. The CDR3 region is CACGDSFREQYF. DNA for the CDR3: TGTGCCTGTGGGGACTCGTTTCGCGAGCAGTACTTC.

The chain couples TRBV11-2 to TRBJ1-4; 9 positions agree with TRBD1. The CDR3 has 15 residues. The V and J ends lost 1 base and 7 bases, in that order; junction bases with no gene match: 4. Per the germline V gene, CDR1 is SGHAT and CDR2 is FQNNGV. CDR3 loop: CASSLVVTGGEKLFF. The CDR3 bases are TGTGCCAGCAGCTTAGTGGTGACAGGGGGTGAAAAACTGTTTTTT.

Only one count was recorded for this clone. The chain joins TRBV9 to TRBJ2-2; tentatively, D is TRBD2 (5 bases). Germline assignment: CDR1 SGDLS and CDR2 YYNGEE. This CDR3 contains 16 residues. V was shortened by 4 bases and J by 4 bases, with 17 bases between the two germline ends. CDR3 sequence (DNA): TGTGCCAGCAGCCACCCGGGAAGAGGGTTCACCGGGGAGCTGTTTTTT. Translating it yields CASSHPGRGFTGELFF.

The V call is TRBV6-4, the J call TRBJ2-2; 12 nucleotides match TRBD2. The ends lost 5 bases at V and 0 bases at J; junction bases unmatched: 1. The CDR3 has 16 amino acids. CDR1 is MRHNA and CDR2 is SNTAGT in the germline V gene. The chain's CDR3 is CASSPSGRANTGELFF. The CDR3, as DNA: TGTGCCAGCAGTCCTAGCGGGAGGGCGAACACCGGGGAGCTGTTTTTT.

The table lists this clone with a count of one. This chain uses TRBV5-8 with TRBJ2-7, with TRBD2 matching 8 bases. The CDR3 is made up of 13 amino acids. Germline trimming cut 0 bases from V and 7 bases from J; bases unmatched to any gene: 3. The germline CDR1 and CDR2 sequences are SGHTS and YDEGEE. This CDR3 reads CASSLVAGFEQYF. CDR3 nucleotides: TGTGCCAGCAGCTTGGTAGCGGGATTTGAGCAGTACTTC.

The CDR3 DNA follows: TGTGCCACCAGCAGAGGGCAGGGGGCTGACACTGAAGCTTTCTTT. This codes for CATSRGQGADTEAFF. The V and J genes are TRBV15 and TRBJ1-1; 8 bases line up with TRBD1. The CDR3 spans 15 residues. CDR1 and CDR2 (germline): LNHNV, YYDKDF (reference sequence). Trimming took 1 base from V and 3 from J; bases not matched to a gene: 4.

This clone was detected only once. This chain connects TRBV13 to TRBJ2-7, with 8 bases aligning to TRBD1. CDR3 length: 15 residues. After removal of 5 bases from V and 2 bases from J, the junction contained 8 bases not matched to a gene. Per germline, CDR1 PRHDT and CDR2 FYEKMQ (reference sequence). The CDR3 DNA follows: TGTGCCAGCAGCCCAAGACAGGGGCCTACCTACGAGCAGTACTTC. Translated: CASSPRQGPTYEQYF.

This chain uses TRBV18 with TRBJ2-7; D remains ambiguous. This CDR3 comprises 15 residues. Looked up from germline, CDR1 is KGHSH and CDR2 is LQKENI. Trimming removed 0 bases at V and 4 bases at J, with 13 bases between. In nucleotides, the CDR3 is TGTGCCAGCTCACCACCCAATTTCGACATGTACGAGCAGTACTTC. It yields the protein CASSPPNFDMYEQYF.

V usage is TRBV29-1 and J usage is TRBJ1-4; 10 nucleotides agree with TRBD1. V lost 6 bases and J lost 7; bases outside the gene matches: 5. Germline CDR1 and CDR2: SQVTM and ANQGSEA. CDR3 length: 13 residues. This chain's CDR3 is CSVRQGAGEKLFF. CDR3 nucleotides: TGCAGCGTCAGACAGGGGGCTGGTGAAAAACTGTTTTTT.

This clone was seen more than once but under ten times. CDR3 in amino acids: CASSPTSGTTYNEQFF. CDR3 DNA: TGTGCCAGCAGCCCGACTAGCGGGACAACCTACAATGAGCAGTTCTTC. The genes are TRBV7-3 and TRBJ2-1; 11 bases match TRBD2. J gave up 2 bases and V 5 bases, and 5 bases lay outside the gene matches. The CDR3 sequence is 16 residues long. The germline V gene encodes CDR1 SGHTA and CDR2 FQGTGA.

This clone was counted once. CDR3 coding DNA: TGCGCCAGCAGCTCCTCCGGGACAGGGGCCTATGGCTACACCTTC. It translates to CASSSSGTGAYGYTF. This chain connects TRBV5-1 to TRBJ1-2, with 10 nucleotides matching TRBD1. Germline V gene lookup returns CDR1 SGHRS and CDR2 YFSETQ. This CDR3 has 15 residues. V gave up 3 bases and J gave up 4 bases; unmatched junction bases: 6.